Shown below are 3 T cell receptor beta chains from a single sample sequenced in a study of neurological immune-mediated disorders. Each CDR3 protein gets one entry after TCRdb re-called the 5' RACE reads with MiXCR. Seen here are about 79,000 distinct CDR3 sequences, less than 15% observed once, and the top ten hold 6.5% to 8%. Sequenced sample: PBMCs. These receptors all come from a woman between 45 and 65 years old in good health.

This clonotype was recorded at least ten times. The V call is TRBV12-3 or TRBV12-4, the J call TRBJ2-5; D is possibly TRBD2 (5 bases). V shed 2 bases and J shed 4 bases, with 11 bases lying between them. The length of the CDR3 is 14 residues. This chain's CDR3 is CASSLQRLIETQYF. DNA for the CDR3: TGTGCCAGCAGTTTACAGCGGCTCATAGAGACCCAGTACTTC.

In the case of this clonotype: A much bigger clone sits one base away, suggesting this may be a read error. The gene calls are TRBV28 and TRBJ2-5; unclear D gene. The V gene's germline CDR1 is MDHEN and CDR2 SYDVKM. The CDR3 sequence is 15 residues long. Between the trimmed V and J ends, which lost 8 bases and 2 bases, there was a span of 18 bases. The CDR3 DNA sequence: TGTGCCAGCCTTTCGAGCTTATGGTTTCAAGAGACCCAGTACTTC. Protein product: CASLSSLWFQETQYF.

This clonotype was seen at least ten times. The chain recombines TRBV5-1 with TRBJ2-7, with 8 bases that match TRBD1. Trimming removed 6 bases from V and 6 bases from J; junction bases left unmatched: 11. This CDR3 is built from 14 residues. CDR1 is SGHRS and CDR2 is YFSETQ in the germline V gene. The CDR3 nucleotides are TGCGCCAGCACTCCGGGGACAGGTAACCCCGAGCAGTACTTC. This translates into CASTPGTGNPEQYF.